The 21 T cell receptor beta chains listed next were all sequenced from one sample in a study of blood T cell repertoires in COVID-19 (TCRdb year 2020). The method behind the library was the immunoSEQ multiplex PCR assay. As stored in TCRdb, this immuneACCESS dataset retains in-frame rearrangements with V and J assigned. A fraction of the clones does not appear; measured against another copy, unresolved V genes explain less than half of the discrepancy, and the remainder lacks a known reason. The sample profile shows approximately 80,000 clones; 81% of them were found once. The ten largest clonotypes hold about 40% of the sample. The sequenced material came from peripheral blood. Receptors were obtained from a man older than 75 with acute or convalescent COVID-19.

The V gene is TRBV27, the J gene TRBJ1-1, with D tentatively TRBD1 (6 bases). The CDR3 extends over 16 amino acids. Trimming left V 1 base short and J 1 base short, with 13 bases between. Germline CDR1 reads MNHEY; CDR2 reads SMNVEV (reference sequence). In DNA, the CDR3 is TGTGCCAGCAGTTTATTGGCAGGGGCATGGAACACTGAAGCTTTCTTT. Protein: CASSLLAGAWNTEAFF.

This clone was counted a few times. The chain joins TRBV18 to TRBJ1-6; D might be TRBD1 (5 bases). The CDR3 covers 16 residues. Germline CDR1 reads KGHSH; CDR2 reads LQKENI. V was trimmed by 0 bases and J by 7 bases, leaving 13 bases between them. CDR3 nucleotides: TGTGCCAGCTCACCACCGGGTGGGGGGATGAATTCACCCCTCCACTTT. It yields the protein CASSPPGGGMNSPLHF.

The chain couples TRBV5-1 to TRBJ2-5; TRBD2 might be the D (6 bases). The germline V gene encodes CDR1 SGHRS and CDR2 YFSETQ. V was pared by 4 bases and J by 3 bases, with 13 bases between. The CDR3 sequence is 14 residues long. The CDR3 DNA is TGCGCCAGCAGCCCCGGGGACTTAAAAGAGACCCAGTACTTC. Protein sequence: CASSPGDLKETQYF.

This chain connects TRBV25-1 to TRBJ2-1; D not certain. The CDR3 is made up of 11 amino acids. V lost 0 bases, J lost 9 bases, and 3 bases lay in between. Germline values: CDR1 MGHDK, CDR2 SYGVNS. In DNA, the CDR3 is TGTGCCAGCAGTGAATACGTTGAGCAGTTCTTC. Translation: CASSEYVEQFF.

This rearrangement joins TRBV5-1 to TRBJ1-1; D gene ambiguous. There are 14 residues in the CDR3. V lost 4 bases and J lost 0, with 10 bases in between. Looked up from germline, CDR1 is SGHRS and CDR2 is YFSETQ. In DNA form, the CDR3 reads TGCGCCAGCAGCACGGGAGCCATGAACACTGAAGCTTTCTTT. Translation: CASSTGAMNTEAFF.

This rearrangement joins TRBV5-1 to TRBJ1-2, with D uncertain. The germline CDR1 and CDR2 sequences are SGHRS and YFSETQ. This CDR3 comprises 13 residues. Trimming left V 0 bases short and J 8 bases short, with 11 bases between. CDR3 residues: CASSLAEGWGYTF. CDR3 nucleotides: TGCGCCAGCAGCTTGGCCGAGGGATGGGGCTACACCTTC.

This chain joins TRBV2 and TRBJ1-6; 10 bases agree with TRBD1. Per the germline V gene, CDR1 is SNHLY and CDR2 is FYNNEI. V was clipped by 3 bases and J by 6 bases; unmatched bases: 5. CDR3 size: 16 residues. CDR3 sequence (DNA): TGTGCCAGCAGTGATTTGGGACAGGGGAGTAATTCACCCCTCCACTTT. Translated: CASSDLGQGSNSPLHF.

CDR3 bases: TGCAGCGTTGAAGATCAAATACCTAGCACTGAAGCTTTCTTT. Translating it yields CSVEDQIPSTEAFF. V and J are TRBV29-1 and TRBJ1-1; D not resolved. Trimming shortened V by 0 bases and J by 4 bases, and 12 bases separated the two germline ends. This CDR3 is 14 amino acids long. Germline V gives CDR1 SQVTM, CDR2 ANQGSEA.

V and J are TRBV15 and TRBJ2-1; TRBD2 matches 9 bases. Germline CDR1 reads LNHNV; CDR2 reads YYDKDF (reference sequence). V lost 0 bases, J lost 9 bases, and 6 bases stayed unmatched. CDR3 length equals 15 residues. The CDR3 sequence: CATSRDSGGMGEQFF. The CDR3 bases are TGTGCCACCAGCAGAGATAGCGGGGGTATGGGTGAGCAGTTCTTC.

Here the CDR3 DNA reads TGTGCCAGCAGTGAAGCAGGGGGCATCTACGAGCAGTACTTC. Translating it yields CASSEAGGIYEQYF. The chain carries TRBV6-1 and TRBJ2-7; 7 bases fit TRBD1. The germline V gene encodes CDR1 MNHNS and CDR2 SASEGT. Trimming at V came to 0 bases and at J to 3 bases, leaving 2 bases not matched to a gene. CDR3 length: 14 amino acids.

The chain employs TRBV5-4 and TRBJ2-1; 9 nucleotides agree with TRBD2. CDR3 length equals 15 residues. CDR1 is SGHNT, CDR2 YYREEE, per germline (reference sequence). Unmatched junction bases numbered 8, after V lost 5 bases and J lost 5 bases. CDR3 sequence (DNA): TGTGCCAGCAGGCGGGGGGGGCCTCCTAACAATGAGCAGTTCTTC. Protein product: CASRRGGPPNNEQFF.

This clone was observed a few times. The chain couples TRBV6-6 to TRBJ2-6; D may be TRBD2 (6 bases). Trimming left V 5 bases short and J 0 bases short, with 8 bases between. The CDR3 runs to 15 residues. Germline CDR1 reads MNHNY; CDR2 reads SVGAGI (reference sequence). The chain's CDR3 is CASSHSGSGANVLTF. In nucleotides, the CDR3 is TGTGCCAGCAGTCATAGCGGCTCTGGGGCCAACGTCCTGACTTTC.

The rearrangement links TRBV7-9 to TRBJ1-4, with TRBD1 matching 7 bases. This CDR3 region has 18 residues. Unmatched junction bases numbered 16, after V lost 5 bases and J lost 4 bases. CDR1 SEHNR and CDR2 FQNEAQ come from the germline V gene (reference sequence). CDR3 sequence: CASSPEGAFQGVNEKLFF. CDR3 DNA: TGTGCCAGCAGCCCAGAGGGGGCCTTCCAAGGGGTTAATGAAAAACTGTTTTTT.

This sequence joins TRBV30 and TRBJ1-1, with D perhaps TRBD1 (6 bases). Germline assignment: CDR1 GTSNPN and CDR2 SVGIG (reference sequence). V lost 4 bases, J lost 6 bases, and 12 bases lay in between. This CDR3 is built from 12 residues. CDR3 sequence: CAWNTGRAEAFF. The CDR3, as DNA: TGTGCCTGGAACACAGGGAGGGCTGAAGCTTTCTTT.

V is TRBV29-1 and J is TRBJ2-3; 7 nucleotides agree with TRBD2. The junction had 5 bases not matched to a gene; V was cut back by 5 bases and J by 0 bases. The CDR3 has 14 residues. Germline V gives CDR1 SQVTM, CDR2 ANQGSEA. The CDR3 reads CSVKSTSSTDTQYF. The CDR3, as DNA: TGCAGCGTTAAGTCGACTAGCAGCACAGATACGCAGTATTTT.

The chain combines TRBV18 with TRBJ2-1; 10 bases line up with TRBD2. Per the germline V gene, CDR1 is KGHSH and CDR2 is LQKENI. V gave up 1 base and J gave up 4 bases; unmatched junction bases: 1. This CDR3 has 15 amino acids. The CDR3 DNA reads as TGTGCCAGCTCACCACGGACTAGCGGATACAATGAGCAGTTCTTC. Amino acids: CASSPRTSGYNEQFF.

The chain carries TRBV5-1 and TRBJ2-7; 9 bases align to TRBD1. CDR1 and CDR2 (germline): SGHRS, YFSETQ. The CDR3 extends over 15 amino acids. After removal of 0 bases from V and 6 bases from J, the junction contained 7 bases not matched to a gene. CDR3 coding DNA: TGCGCCAGCAGCTTGGCGGGACAGGGCGGGTTCGAGCAGTACTTC. Translating it yields CASSLAGQGGFEQYF. The whole variable domain, filled in from reference TRBV5-1 and TRBJ2-7, reads KAGVTQTPRYLIKTRGQQVTLSCSPISGHRSVSWYQQTPGQGLQFLFEYFSETQRNKGNFPGRFSGRQFSNSRSEMNVSTLELGDSALYLCASSLAGQGGFEQYFGPGTRLTVT.

V gene TRBV4-3 combines with J gene TRBJ2-7, with D possibly TRBD2 on 5 matching bases. CDR1 is LGHNA and CDR2 is YSLEER in the germline V gene. V gave up 4 bases and J gave up 5 bases, with 12 bases separating them. The CDR3 spans 13 residues. Written as DNA, the CDR3 is TGCGCCAGCAGCCGTCCTTTTAGCGACGAGCAGTACTTC. It specifies CASSRPFSDEQYF.

This clone came up once. The chain employs TRBV28 and TRBJ1-6; weak D call: TRBD1 (6 bases). The CDR3 contains 16 residues. Per the germline V gene, CDR1 is MDHEN and CDR2 is SYDVKM. Between the trimmed V and J ends, which lost 5 bases and 7 bases, there was a span of 18 bases. CDR3: CASSPRLRGRNSPLHF. As DNA, the CDR3 is TGTGCCAGCAGTCCCAGACTCAGGGGCCGGAATTCACCCCTCCACTTT.

The gene calls are TRBV20-1 and TRBJ1-6; 8 nucleotides align to TRBD1. The germline gives CDR1 DFQATT, CDR2 SNEGSKA (reference sequence). This CDR3 is built from 11 residues. Trimming cost V 3 bases and J 14 bases; bases outside gene matches: 3. The CDR3 nucleotides read TGCAGTGCTAGGACAGGGGAGACCCTCCACTTT. Residues: CSARTGETLHF.

The CDR3 coding sequence is TGTGCCAGCAGCCTCCTTGGGGGGAGTGGCGATGAGCAGTTCTTC. This sequence encodes CASSLLGGSGDEQFF. The V and J genes are TRBV14 and TRBJ2-1, with D possibly TRBD2 on 6 matching bases. Germline values: CDR1 SGHDN, CDR2 FVKESK. This CDR3 is 15 amino acids long. Trimming stripped 4 bases from V and 8 bases from J, with 18 bases between.